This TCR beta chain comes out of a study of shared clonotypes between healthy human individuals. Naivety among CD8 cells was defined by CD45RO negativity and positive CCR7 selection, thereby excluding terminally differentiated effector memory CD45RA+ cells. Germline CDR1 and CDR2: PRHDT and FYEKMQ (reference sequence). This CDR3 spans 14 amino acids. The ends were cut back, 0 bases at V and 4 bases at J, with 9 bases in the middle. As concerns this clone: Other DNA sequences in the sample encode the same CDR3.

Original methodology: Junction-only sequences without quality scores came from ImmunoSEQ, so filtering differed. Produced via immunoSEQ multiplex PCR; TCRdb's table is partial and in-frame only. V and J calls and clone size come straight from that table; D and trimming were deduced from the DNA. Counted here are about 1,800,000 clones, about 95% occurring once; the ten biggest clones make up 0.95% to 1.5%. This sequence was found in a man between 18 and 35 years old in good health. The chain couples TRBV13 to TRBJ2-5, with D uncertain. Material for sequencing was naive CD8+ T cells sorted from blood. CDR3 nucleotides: TGTGCCAGCAGCTTAGGTGGGTCCGGAGAGACCCAGTACTTC. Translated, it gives CASSLGGSGETQYF.